This T cell receptor beta chain was documented in a study of cytomegalovirus exposure and HLA in healthy donors. Findings of the study overall: Reportedly, cytomegalovirus status was diagnosed with high sensitivity and specificity. Subsequent analysis found a tendency for first-cohort TCR clusters to co-occur within the 120 validation repertoires.

The method was immunoSEQ multiplex PCR; TCRdb's version includes in-frame clones alone and lacks a portion of them. The table includes 95,000 to 120,000 clones, more than 90% detected once. Trimming removed 0 bases from V and 3 bases from J, with 21 bases in between. This CDR3 spans 19 amino acids. A remark on this clone: Its target is unknown.

The V gene is TRBV23-1, the J gene TRBJ1-5; D gene uncertain. TRBV23-1 is marked as an open reading frame, function uncertain. This TCR came from a woman aged 18-35 years in good health and CMV-seronegative. Sequenced material: PBMCs. The chain's CDR3 is CASSQSAEEDSYFNQPQHF. Written as DNA, the CDR3 is TGCGCCAGCAGTCAATCAGCTGAAGAAGACTCTTATTTCAATCAGCCCCAGCATTTT.